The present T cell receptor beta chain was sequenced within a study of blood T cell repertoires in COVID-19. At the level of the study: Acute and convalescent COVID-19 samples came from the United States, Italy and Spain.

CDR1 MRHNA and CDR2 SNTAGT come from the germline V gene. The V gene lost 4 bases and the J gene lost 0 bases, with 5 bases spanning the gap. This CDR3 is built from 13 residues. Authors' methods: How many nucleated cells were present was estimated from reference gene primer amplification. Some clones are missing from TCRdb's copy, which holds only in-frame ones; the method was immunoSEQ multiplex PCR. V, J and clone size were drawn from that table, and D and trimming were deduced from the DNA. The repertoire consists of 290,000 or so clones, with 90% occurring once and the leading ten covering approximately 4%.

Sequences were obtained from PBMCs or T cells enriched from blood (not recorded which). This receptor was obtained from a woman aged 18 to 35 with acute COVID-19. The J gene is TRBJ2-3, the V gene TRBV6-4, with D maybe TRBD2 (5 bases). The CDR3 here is CASSGGSTDTQYF. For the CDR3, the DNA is TGTGCCAGCAGTGGCGGGAGCACAGATACGCAGTATTTT.